This TCR beta chain was captured in a study of blood T cells in healthy people across ages. Combining a sample-barcoded 5' primer with a J-beta primer mix, a second PCR ran for about 6 to 11 cycles. TCRdb passed the 5' RACE reads through MiXCR, listing each CDR3 protein once. Here the sample spans 950,000 to 1,200,000 distinct CDR3 sequences, around two fifths being singletons. V was clipped by 5 bases and J by 1 base, with 13 bases between them. The CDR3 has 14 amino acids. Germline loops: CDR1 DFQATT, CDR2 SNEGSKA (reference sequence). Study-wide results and caveats: Higher diversity, along with more naive CD4+ cells, distinguished long-lived donors from aged donors.

About this clonotype itself: As yet, its antigen is unknown.

The TCR sequence derives from a man between 18 and 35 years old in good health. The chain recombines TRBV20-1 with TRBJ2-3; D is unclear. Sample: blood. For the CDR3, the DNA is TGCAGTGCTGGAGTCCCCGACGGCACAGATACGCAGTATTTT. Translation: CSAGVPDGTDTQYF.